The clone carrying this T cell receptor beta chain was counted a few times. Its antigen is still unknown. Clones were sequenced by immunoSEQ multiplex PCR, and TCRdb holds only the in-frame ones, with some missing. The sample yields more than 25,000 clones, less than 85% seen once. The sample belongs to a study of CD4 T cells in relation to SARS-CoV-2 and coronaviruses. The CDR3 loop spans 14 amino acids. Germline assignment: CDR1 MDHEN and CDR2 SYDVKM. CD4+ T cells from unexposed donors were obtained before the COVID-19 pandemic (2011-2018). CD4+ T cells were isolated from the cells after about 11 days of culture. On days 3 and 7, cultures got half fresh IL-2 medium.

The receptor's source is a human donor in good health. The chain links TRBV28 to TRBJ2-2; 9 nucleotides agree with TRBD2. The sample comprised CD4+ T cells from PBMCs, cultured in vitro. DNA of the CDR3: TGTGCTCTCGGGCTAGCGGGGCCGACCGGGGAGCTGTTTTTT. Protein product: CALGLAGPTGELFF. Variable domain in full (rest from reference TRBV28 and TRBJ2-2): DVKVTQSSRYLVKRTGEKVFLECVQDMDHENMFWYRQDPGLGLRLIYFSYDVKMKEKGDIPEGYSVSREKKERFSLILESASTNQTSMYLCALGLAGPTGELFFGEGSRLTVL.